The entry below gives a single TCR beta chain sequence along with its context. Its antigen is unknown. This specimen comes from a study of graft-versus-host responses after intestinal transplantation. General observations from the study: GvH clones occurred in recipient marrow; some first appeared in ileum or blood.

The repertoire was sequenced with immunoSEQ multiplex PCR; TCRdb's copy has only in-frame clones and lacks some. This sample has 75,000 to 100,000 clones, with roughly 86% found just once. Germline lookup yields CDR1 MDHEN and CDR2 SYDVKM. Trimming pared 2 bases from V and 3 bases from J, leaving 10 bases between. The CDR3 spans 14 residues. This specimen consisted of PBMCs, obtained 255 days after intestinal transplant. This rearrangement joins TRBV28 to TRBJ2-5; TRBD1 might be the D (5 bases). The source is a human patient who received an intestinal transplant, so some T cells may come from the graft donor. CDR3 bases: TGTGCCAGCAGTTTACCCGACAGCAAAGAGACCCAGTACTTC. This translates into CASSLPDSKETQYF.